This T cell receptor (beta chain) came from a study of control samples from healthy donors and cancer patients. The CDR3 runs 15 residues. V trimming: 0 bases; J trimming: 8 bases; junction bases outside the gene matches: 3. Germline V gene lookup returns CDR1 SGHVS and CDR2 FQNEAQ. Measured with immunoSEQ multiplex PCR; TCRdb has only the in-frame clones, and not every one. Among about 85,000 clones, 85% to 90% were seen once, and the ten largest hold less than 9%. This clone showed up just a few times. The receptor's source is an older woman in good health. Sequenced sample: blood. The chain is built from TRBV7-8 and TRBJ1-5; TRBD1 matches at 11 bases. The CDR3 bases are TGTGCCAGCAGCTTAGCCGGGACAGGGGGTAAGCCCCAGCATTTT. Its translation: CASSLAGTGGKPQHF. The full variable domain, its missing parts supplied by reference TRBV7-8 and TRBJ1-5, is GAGVSQSPRYKVAKRGQDVALRCDPISGHVSLFWYQQALGQGPEFLTYFQNEAQLDKSGLPSDRFFAERPEGSVSTLKIQRTQQEDSAVYLCASSLAGTGGKPQHFGDGTRLSIL.